This passage covers 24 T cell receptor beta chains from one sample sequenced in a study of blood T cell dynamics during melanoma immunotherapy. Time point: week 3, after first cycle of checkpoint inhibitor. Profiled with immunoSEQ multiplex PCR; TCRdb holds only in-frame clones, not every one. The profile shows 10,000 to 13,000 clones, roughly 84% of them singletons. The sequenced sample was blood, obtained from a patient treated with checkpoint blockade. The receptors stem from a human donor with melanoma.

The V and J genes are TRBV5-1 and TRBJ1-3; TRBD1 matches at 7 bases. Germline V gene lookup returns CDR1 SGHRS and CDR2 YFSETQ. V lost 3 bases to trimming and J lost 0 bases; unmatched junction nucleotides: 9. This CDR3 is built from 17 residues. Here the CDR3 DNA reads TGCGCCAGCAGCTCCGAAGGGGGCTCAAGCTCTGGAAACACCATATATTTT. This sequence encodes CASSSEGGSSSGNTIYF.

The J gene is TRBJ1-2, the V gene TRBV7-9, with D possibly TRBD1 on 6 matching bases. Germline V gene data show CDR1 as SEHNR and CDR2 as FQNEAQ (reference sequence). The V gene lost 6 bases and the J gene lost 1 base, with 18 bases spanning the gap. The CDR3 has 16 amino acids. Here the CDR3 DNA reads TGTGCCAGCAGGGTATCCGGGACACCGAATAACTATGGCTACACCTTC. Encoded protein: CASRVSGTPNNYGYTF.

Relative to its sample, this clone is large. The J gene is TRBJ2-7, the V gene TRBV6-6; TRBD1 might be the D (6 bases). Trimming shortened V by 7 bases and J by 12 bases, and 19 bases separated the two germline ends. Germline-derived CDR1 and CDR2 are MNHNY and SVGAGI (reference sequence). The CDR3 is 12 residues long. The CDR3 protein is CASKDGGGPLYF. CDR3 DNA: TGTGCCAGCAAGGATGGGGGCGGCCCCTTGTACTTC.

The chain uses TRBV19 and TRBJ2-2; D is unresolved. Germline values: CDR1 LNHDA, CDR2 SQIVND (reference sequence). The CDR3 has 11 amino acids. Deletions cut 3 bases from V and 8 bases from J, with 4 bases between. Written as DNA, the CDR3 is TGTGCCAGTAGTATGGGTGGGGAGCTGTTTTTT. This encodes CASSMGGELFF.

CDR3 nucleotides: TGTGCCAGCAGCGTGTCGGGCTCTAGGGACACCGGGGAGCTGTTTTTT. It translates to CASSVSGSRDTGELFF. V usage is TRBV9 and J usage is TRBJ2-2, with D unclear. V was pared by 2 bases and J by 3 bases, with 14 bases between. CDR3 length: 16 amino acids. The germline CDR1 and CDR2 sequences are SGDLS and YYNGEE. Full variable domain (rest looked up from reference TRBV9 and TRBJ2-2): DSGVTQTPKHLITATGQRVTLRCSPRSGDLSVYWYQQSLDQGLQFLIQYYNGEERAKGNILERFSAQQFPDLHSELNLSSLELGDSALYFCASSVSGSRDTGELFFGEGSRLTVL.

This clone was detected only once. The junction departs from germline at one end; a sequencing error may be responsible. The CDR3 coding sequence is TGTGCCAGCAGCCTCCGACAGGGTAGCTCCTACGAGCAGCACTTC. Translated, it gives CASSLRQGSSYEQHF. V and J are TRBV27 and TRBJ2-7, with 7 nucleotides matching TRBD1. The CDR3 length is 15 residues. Germline CDR1 is MNHEY and CDR2 is SMNVEV (reference sequence).

This chain joins TRBV7-9 and TRBJ2-2; 7 bases map to TRBD2. The germline V gene encodes CDR1 SEHNR and CDR2 FQNEAQ (reference sequence). V gave up 4 bases and J gave up 2 bases; unmatched junction bases: 10. The CDR3 has 17 residues. CDR3 DNA: TGTGCCAGCAGCTCCCAAGCGGGACCACCCAACACCGGGGAGCTGTTTTTT. The encoded protein is CASSSQAGPPNTGELFF.

A few counts support this clone. The J gene is TRBJ1-2, the V gene TRBV7-8, with D perhaps matching TRBD1 (5 bases). CDR1 SGHVS and CDR2 FQNEAQ come from the germline V gene. Trimming took 5 bases from V and 7 from J, leaving 14 bases between them. This CDR3 contains 13 residues. The CDR3 loop is CASSPLEGPGYTF. The CDR3, as DNA: TGTGCCAGCAGCCCTCTAGAGGGACCTGGCTACACCTTC.

The chain joins TRBV15 to TRBJ1-4; TRBD1 matches at 7 bases. Germline V gene sequence: CDR1 LNHNV, CDR2 YYDKDF (reference sequence). This CDR3 has 15 amino acids. Unmatched junction bases numbered 5, after V lost 5 bases and J lost 2 bases. Written as DNA, the CDR3 is TGTGCCACCAGCGAAACCAGGGGGACTAATGAAAAACTGTTTTTT. Its protein is CATSETRGTNEKLFF.

A note on this clone: Other DNA variants within this sample encode the same CDR3. The chain carries TRBV7-2 and TRBJ1-2, with 7 bases fitting TRBD1. CDR1 and CDR2 (germline): SGHTA, FQGNSA. J gave up 0 bases and V 0 bases, and 4 bases lay outside the gene matches. There are 16 residues in the CDR3. The CDR3 DNA reads as TGTGCCAGCAGCTTAGCGGGGCAGGGGGCTAACTATGGCTACACCTTC. It encodes CASSLAGQGANYGYTF.

The chain links TRBV9 to TRBJ1-2, with TRBD1 matching over 7 bases. Germline V CDR1 and CDR2: SGDLS, YYNGEE. CDR3 length equals 14 residues. V trimming: 3 bases; J trimming: 6 bases; junction bases outside the gene matches: 8. CDR3 sequence (DNA): TGTGCCAGCAGCGCGGACAGGCGAGGGGATGGCTACACCTTC. Amino acids: CASSADRRGDGYTF.

The J gene is TRBJ1-3, the V gene TRBV5-4; the D gene is possibly TRBD1 (5 bases). Germline values: CDR1 SGHNT, CDR2 YYREEE (reference sequence). The CDR3 extends over 17 amino acids. V was shortened by 1 base and J by 0 bases, with 14 bases between the two germline ends. The CDR3 sequence is CASSLNRGELSGNTIYF. CDR3 coding DNA: TGTGCCAGCAGCTTGAACCGGGGGGAACTCTCTGGAAACACCATATATTTT. The variable domain in full, with the rest retrieved from reference TRBV5-4 and TRBJ1-3, is ETGVTQSPTHLIKTRGQQVTLRCSSQSGHNTVSWYQQALGQGPQFIFQYYREEENGRGNFPPRFSGLQFPNYSSELNVNALELDDSALYLCASSLNRGELSGNTIYFGEGSWLTVV.

The chain has TRBV6-4 and TRBJ2-3; weak D call: TRBD2 (7 bases). CDR3 length: 14 amino acids. CDR1 and CDR2 from the germline V gene are MRHNA and SNTAGT. V dropped 2 bases and J dropped 2 bases, with 8 bases sitting between them. The CDR3 nucleotides read TGTGCCAGCAGTGACGGGGGGGCCACAGATACGCAGTATTTT. It codes for CASSDGGATDTQYF.

V gene TRBV2 combines with J gene TRBJ2-7, with D unresolved. CDR3 length equals 15 residues. Per germline, CDR1 SNHLY and CDR2 FYNNEI. V lost 4 bases and J 0 bases, leaving 13 bases between the germline ends. DNA of the CDR3: TGTGCCAGCAGTGTTTATCAAGGCAGCTCCTACGAGCAGTACTTC. This encodes CASSVYQGSSYEQYF.

The J gene is TRBJ2-5, the V gene TRBV7-2, with D possibly matching TRBD2 (7 bases). The germline CDR1 and CDR2 sequences are SGHTA and FQGNSA. Trimming removed 4 bases from V and 3 bases from J, with 15 bases in between. The CDR3 consists of 15 residues. CDR3 region: CASSWGAGREETQYF. CDR3 nucleotide sequence: TGTGCCAGCAGCTGGGGGGCAGGGAGGGAAGAGACCCAGTACTTC.

This clone was counted a single time. The genes are TRBV6-4 and TRBJ1-4; D gene ambiguous. From germline, CDR1 is MRHNA and CDR2 SNTAGT. The CDR3 length is 12 residues. Trimming removed 4 bases from V and 0 bases from J, with 0 bases in between. The CDR3 DNA follows: TGTGCCAGCAGTGCAACTAATGAAAAACTGTTTTTT. Translation gives CASSATNEKLFF.

The chain links TRBV4-3 to TRBJ2-4; TRBD2 matches 9 bases. CDR1 LGHNA and CDR2 YSLEER come from the germline V gene. CDR3 length: 20 residues. V was clipped by 0 bases and J by 1 base; unmatched bases: 13. CDR3 DNA: TGCGCCAGCAGCCAAGATTACTCTAGCGGGGCGCTAGGGGCCAAAAACATTCAGTACTTC. The encoded protein is CASSQDYSSGALGAKNIQYF.

The chain carries TRBV7-9 and TRBJ2-4, with TRBD1 identical over 7 bases. The CDR3 is 14 amino acids. CDR1 and CDR2 (germline): SEHNR, FQNEAQ (reference sequence). V lost 4 bases to trimming and J lost 7 bases; unmatched junction nucleotides: 7. CDR3 DNA sequence: TGTGCCAGCAGCTCGGGACAGATGGGGAACATTCAGTACTTC. Its translation: CASSSGQMGNIQYF.

The chain is built from TRBV11-2 and TRBJ2-3; the match to TRBD1 covers 9 bases. J lost 6 bases, V lost 5 bases, and 6 bases had no gene match. Looked up from germline, CDR1 is SGHAT and CDR2 is FQNNGV. CDR3 length: 14 amino acids. The CDR3 nucleotides are TGTGCCAGCAGCCGAGGACAGGGGCAGGATACGCAGTATTTT. It encodes CASSRGQGQDTQYF.

V gene TRBV5-1 combines with J gene TRBJ1-1; D ambiguous. CDR1 and CDR2 from the germline V gene are SGHRS and YFSETQ. This CDR3 region has 14 residues. The V end was cut by 0 bases, the J end by 0 bases, with 6 bases between. The CDR3 loop is CASSLGPLNTEAFF. The CDR3 nucleotides read TGCGCCAGCAGCTTGGGACCCTTGAACACTGAAGCTTTCTTT.

A few counts support this clone. V gene TRBV4-3 combines with J gene TRBJ2-7, with TRBD1 identical over 8 bases. In germline, CDR1 is LGHNA, CDR2 YSLEER. The CDR3 spans 15 residues. The ends lost 1 base at V and 4 bases at J; junction bases unmatched: 6. CDR3 bases: TGCGCCAGCAGCCAAGGACAGGGGACTTGGTACGAGCAGTACTTC. Translated, it gives CASSQGQGTWYEQYF.

This chain connects TRBV19 to TRBJ2-3; TRBD2 agrees at 9 bases. The germline gives CDR1 LNHDA, CDR2 SQIVND (reference sequence). Losses at the gene ends were 5 bases for V and 0 bases for J; bases not matched to a gene: 12. CDR3 size: 18 residues. CDR3 coding DNA: TGTGCCAGTAGTGGGGGTTTAGCGGGGGCACCTAGCACAGATACGCAGTATTTT. Its translation is CASSGGLAGAPSTDTQYF. Variable domain in full (rest from reference TRBV19 and TRBJ2-3): DGGITQSPKYLFRKEGQNVTLSCEQNLNHDAMYWYRQDPGQGLRLIYYSQIVNDFQKGDIAEGYSVSREKKESFPLTVTSAQKNPTAFYLCASSGGLAGAPSTDTQYFGPGTRLTVL.

The V and J genes are TRBV9 and TRBJ1-1; D not certain. The CDR3 contains 15 residues. The germline V gene has CDR1 SGDLS and CDR2 YYNGEE. V dropped 3 bases and J dropped 1 base, with 13 bases sitting between them. CDR3 DNA: TGTGCCAGCAGCGCTACGGGCACGCAGAACACTGAAGCTTTCTTT. Translated: CASSATGTQNTEAFF.

With regard to this clone: At one boundary the junction diverges from the germline segment, which might be a read error. V and J are TRBV7-3 and TRBJ1-1; D is perhaps TRBD1 (6 bases). Per the germline V gene, CDR1 is SGHTA and CDR2 is FQGTGA. The CDR3 is 15 residues long. For the CDR3, the DNA is TGTGCCAGCAGCTTAATTCCAGGGGTGAACTCTGAAGCTTTCTTT. Translation gives CASSLIPGVNSEAFF.